The clone carrying this TCR beta chain was observed many times. A single record per CDR3 protein comes from TCRdb applying MiXCR to the reads. The sample yields 58,000 or so distinct CDR3 sequences, 21% seen once. Germline CDR1 DFQATT, CDR2 SNEGSKA (reference sequence). CDR3 size: 13 residues. The V and J ends lost 5 bases and 2 bases respectively, with 12 bases between them. The source of the sample is a study of lung T cells in sarcoidosis with Löfgren's syndrome. This clonotype was sampled from a human donor with sarcoidosis (Löfgren's syndrome or another form), or a control subject (not recorded which). Input material: CD4+ T cells from PBMCs. The chain carries TRBV20-1 and TRBJ1-1; the D gene is possibly TRBD1 (6 bases). The CDR3 reads CSASRTANTEAFF. The CDR3 nucleotides are TGCAGTGCTTCCCGGACAGCCAACACTGAAGCTTTCTTT.